The 10 T cell receptor beta chains below were found in one sample sequenced in a study of graft-versus-host responses after intestinal transplantation. TCRdb's table, derived via immunoSEQ multiplex PCR, lists solely in-frame clones and lacks some. The data hold tens of thousands of clones, with over 90% observed a single time. The antigens these receptors bind are not known. This specimen consisted of unstimulated CD4+ T cells sorted from spleen or lymph node cells, obtained before transplant. The receptor source for this set is a human donor who was the organ donor for an intestinal transplant.

The chain uses TRBV5-1 and TRBJ2-5; D not certain. V was trimmed by 4 bases and J by 5 bases, leaving 9 bases between them. The germline CDR1 and CDR2 sequences are SGHRS and YFSETQ. This CDR3 has 12 residues. This chain's CDR3 is CASSESRETQYF. Here the CDR3 DNA reads TGCGCCAGCAGCGAAAGCAGGGAGACCCAGTACTTC.

A single count supports this clone. J is TRBJ1-5 and V is TRBV2; D may be TRBD1 (6 bases). CDR1 is SNHLY, CDR2 FYNNEI, per germline. This CDR3 is 16 amino acids long. Trimming took off 3 bases at V and 2 bases at J, with 14 bases between the two ends. The CDR3 protein is CASSDGRGSGNQPQHF. The CDR3 DNA follows: TGTGCCAGCAGTGATGGCAGGGGATCGGGCAATCAGCCCCAGCATTTT.

Written as DNA, the CDR3 is TGCGCCAGCAGCTTGAGACTAGCCCAAGCCTCGTACCAAGAGACCCAGTACTTC. Amino acid sequence: CASSLRLAQASYQETQYF. This chain links TRBV5-1 with TRBJ2-5; 7 bases agree with TRBD2. V lost 1 base to trimming and J lost 0 bases; unmatched junction nucleotides: 12. From germline, CDR1 is SGHRS and CDR2 YFSETQ. This CDR3 contains 18 residues.

The chain carries TRBV4-2 and TRBJ1-3, with 9 positions matching TRBD1. The trim removed 6 bases at V and 3 bases at J, leaving 9 bases unmatched. This CDR3 spans 16 amino acids. Germline V gene lookup returns CDR1 LGHNA and CDR2 YNFKEQ. In DNA form, the CDR3 reads TGTGCCAGCAGTCTCAAAGGGACAGGGTTTGGAAACACCATATATTTT. It codes for CASSLKGTGFGNTIYF.

The CDR3 sequence is CASSSGMTSSSTDTQYF. The CDR3 nucleotides are TGTGCCAGCAGCTCCGGGATGACTAGCTCTAGCACAGATACGCAGTATTTT. V usage is TRBV5-8 and J usage is TRBJ2-3, with 7 nucleotides matching TRBD2. This CDR3 has 17 residues. After removal of 3 bases from V and 0 bases from J, the junction contained 10 bases not matched to a gene. CDR1 SGHTS and CDR2 YDEGEE come from the germline V gene.

V gene TRBV4-3 combines with J gene TRBJ2-2; no reliable D call. The CDR3 runs 14 residues. Germline CDR1 reads LGHNA; CDR2 reads YSLEER. Trimming took off 6 bases at V and 5 bases at J, with 13 bases between the two ends. The CDR3 reads CASSKTTSTGELFF. Written as DNA, the CDR3 is TGCGCCAGCAGTAAAACAACATCAACCGGGGAGCTGTTTTTT.

V usage is TRBV19 and J usage is TRBJ1-5; no clear D gene. Germline CDR1 and CDR2: LNHDA and SQIVND (reference sequence). This CDR3 is built from 13 residues. V was trimmed by 4 bases and J by 8 bases, leaving 12 bases between them. CDR3 DNA sequence: TGTGCCAGTAGTAATCGGGGTTTGGAGCCCCAGCATTTT. It translates to CASSNRGLEPQHF.

The rearrangement links TRBV29-1 to TRBJ2-7, with D perhaps matching TRBD2 (5 bases). Germline CDR1 and CDR2: SQVTM and ANQGSEA. With 8 bases removed from V and 3 bases from J, the gap between germline ends came to 23 bases. The length of the CDR3 is 15 residues. The CDR3 region is CSSPNGGLQYYEQYF. The CDR3 DNA sequence: TGCAGCTCCCCCAATGGAGGACTCCAATACTACGAGCAGTACTTC.

The CDR3 nucleotides are TGTGCCAGCATTACGAGTCCCTCTGGAAACACCATATATTTT. Encoded protein: CASITSPSGNTIYF. The J gene is TRBJ1-3, the V gene TRBV28; unclear D gene. The CDR3 is 14 amino acids. Germline CDR1 and CDR2: MDHEN and SYDVKM. The ends were cut back, 7 bases at V and 0 bases at J, with 10 bases in the middle. Looking up the rest from reference TRBV28 and TRBJ1-3 gives the full variable domain: DVKVTQSSRYLVKRTGEKVFLECVQDMDHENMFWYRQDPGLGLRLIYFSYDVKMKEKGDIPEGYSVSREKKERFSLILESASTNQTSMYLCASITSPSGNTIYFGEGSWLTVV.

The chain joins TRBV18 to TRBJ1-5, with unresolved D. This CDR3 is built from 15 residues. Trimming cost V 2 bases and J 1 base, with 9 bases left between them. Per germline, CDR1 KGHSH and CDR2 LQKENI. CDR3: CASSPGLGSNQPQHF. DNA for the CDR3: TGTGCCAGCTCACCAGGGTTGGGGAGCAATCAGCCCCAGCATTTT. Based on the CDR3 plus reference TRBV18 and TRBJ1-5, the full variable domain is NAGVMQNPRHLVRRRGQEARLRCSPMKGHSHVYWYRQLPEEGLKFMVYLQKENIIDESGMPKERFSAEFPKEGPSILRIQQVVRGDSAAYFCASSPGLGSNQPQHFGDGTRLSIL.